This section outlines one TCR beta chain sequence together with its context. Together with a sample-barcoded 5' primer, a J-beta primer mix was included in a second PCR lasting about 7 to 11 cycles. TCRdb ran MiXCR on the 5' RACE reads and lists one entry per CDR3 protein. The table has roughly 800,000 distinct CDR3 sequences, 58% seen once. The entry originates in a study of blood T cells in healthy people across ages. The receptor was isolated from a young man in good health. Sequencing input: blood.

CDR3 protein: CSARDRTGSSYNEQFF. In DNA, the CDR3 is TGCAGTGCTAGAGATCGGACTGGGAGCTCCTACAATGAGCAGTTCTTC. V gene TRBV20-1 combines with J gene TRBJ2-1; a possible D gene is TRBD2 (5 bases). This CDR3 contains 16 residues. Trimming left V 0 bases short and J 0 bases short, with 12 bases between. Germline CDR1 and CDR2: DFQATT and SNEGSKA (reference sequence).